These 15 T cell receptor beta chains were all obtained from the same sample, sequenced in a study of T cell clonality in common variable immunodeficiency. Libraries were prepared by immunoSEQ multiplex PCR; TCRdb keeps only in-frame clonotypes and omits some of them. The record shows under 60,000 clones for this sample, with no singletons present. The sequencing sample was made of peripheral blood mononuclear cells. The receptors were gathered from a person aged 18 to 75 in good health.

Comments on this clone: Read sequence stops 3 residues before the CDR3 end, and the germline J gene provides the missing end. The J gene is TRBJ2-3, the V gene TRBV7-9; 8 nucleotides align to TRBD1. Germline assignment: CDR1 SEHNR and CDR2 FQNEAQ (reference sequence). The CDR3 sequence is 15 residues long. The DNA read from the CDR3 is TGTGCCAGCAGCTTCGTTGGGACAGGACAAGAGACG. Translated: CASSFVGTGQET. Given in full, the CDR3 is CASSFVGTGQETQYF.

This clone was counted ten times or more. A read error may produce the germline difference seen at one junction end. The CDR3 end falls 3 residues outside the read, so it is completed with the germline J gene. This chain joins TRBV4-2 and TRBJ2-2; D may be TRBD2 (5 bases). The CDR3 runs 15 residues. CDR1 is LGHNA, CDR2 YNFKEQ, per germline. CDR3 DNA, as far as it was read: TGCGCCAGCAGCCATTCGGACTTAGGGACCGGGGAG. The encoded protein is CASSHSDLGTGE. The full CDR3 sequence reads CASSHSDLGTGELFF.

This clone showed up many times. The sequenced fragment ends 3 residues before the CDR3 boundary, so the rest is inferred from the germline J gene. The rearrangement joins TRBV5-6 to TRBJ2-3, with no clear D. Between the trimmed V and J ends, which lost 7 bases and 4 bases, there was a span of 13 bases. The CDR3 is 13 residues long. From germline, CDR1 is SGHDT and CDR2 YYEEEE. CDR3 DNA, as far as it was read: TGTGCCAGCGCCCCCAGCGAAGCAGATACG. This codes for CASAPSEADT. The complete CDR3 reads CASAPSEADTQYF.

A note on this clone: Sequencing ends 3 residues short of the CDR3 end; the germline J gene provides the rest. V and J are TRBV18 and TRBJ1-2; possible D gene TRBD1, 5 bases. Per the germline V gene, CDR1 is KGHSH and CDR2 is LQKENI. The CDR3 spans 15 residues. The DNA read from the CDR3 is TGTGCCAGCTCACCACCGGGGGGGAGGGCCTACGAC. It is translated as CASSPPGGRAYD. The complete CDR3 reads CASSPPGGRAYDYTF.

This clone was counted at least ten times. The read comes to an end 3 residues before the CDR3 does, leaving the germline J gene to fill in the end. The rearrangement links TRBV5-1 to TRBJ2-7; a possible D gene is TRBD1 (7 bases). The germline gives CDR1 SGHRS, CDR2 YFSETQ. CDR3 length: 14 residues. V was trimmed by 5 bases and J by 4 bases, leaving 16 bases between them. The part of the CDR3 DNA that was read is TGCGCCAGCAGTCTCGGGGGACAGTTGTACGAG. It is translated as CASSLGGQLYE. The entire CDR3 protein is CASSLGGQLYEQYF.

In regard to this clone: The sequenced fragment ends 3 residues before the CDR3 boundary, so the rest is inferred from the germline J gene. V gene TRBV6-1 combines with J gene TRBJ2-7; 9 bases match TRBD2. The J segment lost 5 bases and the V segment lost 0 bases, leaving 5 bases of the junction unmatched. The germline V gene encodes CDR1 MNHNS and CDR2 SASEGT. CDR3 length equals 15 residues. CDR3 DNA (partial): TGTGCCAGCAGTGAAGCCGGCGGGAGGGCCGACGAG. Amino acids: CASSEAGGRADE. The full CDR3 is CASSEAGGRADEQYF.

The table lists this clone with many counts. The read gets to within 3 residues of the CDR3 end, and the germline J gene fills in the rest. The chain employs TRBV19 and TRBJ2-6; D is possibly TRBD2 (6 bases). The V gene lost 3 bases and the J gene lost 0 bases, with 15 bases spanning the gap. Germline lookup yields CDR1 LNHDA and CDR2 SQIVND (reference sequence). This CDR3 spans 18 amino acids. The CDR3: CASSMRGITRSGANVLTF. The sequenced part of the CDR3 DNA is TGTGCCAGTAGTATGCGGGGAATAACTCGCTCTGGGGCCAACGTC.

This clone was counted only a few times. The read falls 3 residues short of the CDR3 end, and the missing part is taken from the germline J gene. Within the sample, other DNA sequences also encode this same CDR3. The genes are TRBV18 and TRBJ2-2, with TRBD2 identical over 9 bases. From germline, CDR1 is KGHSH and CDR2 LQKENI. This CDR3 spans 16 amino acids. Trimming at V came to 1 base and at J to 4 bases, leaving 4 bases not matched to a gene. The covered CDR3 bases are TGTGCCAGCTCACCACTAGCGGGAGCGGCCACCGGGGAG. It yields the protein CASSPLAGAATGE. The entire CDR3 reads CASSPLAGAATGELFF.

A few counts support this clone. The read stops 3 residues short of the end of the CDR3; the missing end is completed from the germline J gene. The chain combines TRBV7-8 with TRBJ1-1, with D uncertain. Germline V gene data show CDR1 as SGHVS and CDR2 as FQNEAQ. V dropped 3 bases and J dropped 1 base, with 9 bases sitting between them. The CDR3 consists of 14 residues. CDR3 region: CASSLEGANTEAFF. Incomplete CDR3 DNA: TGTGCCAGCAGCTTGGAGGGTGCGAACACTGAA.

Only a few counts were recorded for this clone. The read terminates 3 residues ahead of where the CDR3 ends, so the germline J gene completes it. J is TRBJ1-5 and V is TRBV6-1; 11 nucleotides match TRBD1. Germline V gene sequence: CDR1 MNHNS, CDR2 SASEGT. The CDR3 is 16 amino acids. The V segment lost 2 bases and the J segment 4 bases; nucleotides outside the gene matches: 4. The CDR3 reads CASSERGTGGNQPQHF. The DNA read from the CDR3 is TGTGCCAGCAGTGAACGTGGGACAGGGGGGAATCAGCCC.

This clone was recorded a few times. Read data end 3 residues before the CDR3 end; the end is taken from the germline J gene. The rearrangement uses TRBV7-9 and TRBJ1-5; a weak D match, TRBD1 (6 bases). Trimming took 1 base from V and 5 from J, leaving 9 bases between them. The CDR3 contains 14 residues. CDR1 and CDR2 (germline): SEHNR, FQNEAQ (reference sequence). The part of the CDR3 DNA that was read is TGTGCCAGCAGCTTAGACAGGGCCGATCAGCCC. Its translation is CASSLDRADQP. The full CDR3 reads CASSLDRADQPQHF.

This clone turned up a few times. Read sequence stops 3 residues before the CDR3 end, and the germline J gene provides the missing end. The chain carries TRBV6-1 and TRBJ1-1, with D perhaps TRBD1 (5 bases). Germline values: CDR1 MNHNS, CDR2 SASEGT. V shed 1 base and J shed 5 bases, with 17 bases lying between them. The CDR3 runs 16 residues. CDR3 DNA, as far as it was read: TGTGCCAGCAGTGAAGGAATTATTAGGGGATCTACTGAA. Protein product: CASSEGIIRGSTE. The whole CDR3 reads CASSEGIIRGSTEAFF.

This clone was seen many times. The read terminates 3 residues ahead of where the CDR3 ends, so the germline J gene completes it. The chain has TRBV5-4 and TRBJ2-7; D may match TRBD1 or TRBD2 (5 bases each). Germline V gene sequence: CDR1 SGHNT, CDR2 YYREEE (reference sequence). The CDR3 spans 16 residues. V gave up 4 bases and J gave up 0 bases, with 17 bases separating them. Incomplete CDR3 DNA: TGTGCCAGCAGCATTATAGGGGAGACCCTCTCCTACGAG. This encodes CASSIIGETLSYE. The CDR3 in its entirety is CASSIIGETLSYEQYF.

This clone was observed a few times. The read is 3 residues too short to cover the CDR3 end, so that end is filled in from the germline J gene. The V gene is TRBV7-9, the J gene TRBJ2-7; TRBD1 matches at 7 bases. The CDR3 length is 13 residues. J gave up 4 bases and V 3 bases, and 3 bases lay outside the gene matches. Looked up from germline, CDR1 is SEHNR and CDR2 is FQNEAQ (reference sequence). This CDR3 is CASSLGTAYEQYF. CDR3 DNA (partial): TGTGCCAGCAGCTTGGGGACAGCTTACGAG.

This clone was seen a handful of times. Sequencing ends 3 residues short of the CDR3 end; the germline J gene provides the rest. The V gene is TRBV18, the J gene TRBJ1-5; possibly TRBD1 for D (6 bases). The V gene's germline CDR1 is KGHSH and CDR2 LQKENI. V was pared by 3 bases and J by 1 base, with 10 bases between. This CDR3 has 15 residues. The chain's CDR3 is CASSPPQGSNQPQHF. CDR3 DNA (partial): TGTGCCAGCTCACCGCCACAGGGCAGCAATCAGCCC.